Presented here are 30 T cell receptor beta chains from one specimen sequenced in a study of cytomegalovirus exposure and HLA in healthy donors. PCR involved 60 Vbeta and 13 Jbeta primers. The data were produced by immunoSEQ multiplex PCR, yet TCRdb's version contains in-frame clones alone and is incomplete. The table lists 150,000 to 200,000 clones, approximately 81% of them singletons. The sequencing input was PBMCs. The receptors shown here come from a man aged 45-65 years in good health and CMV-seropositive.

With respect to this clone: This CDR3 is also generated by other DNA sequences in the sample. The V gene is TRBV18, the J gene TRBJ2-7; D unclear. This CDR3 contains 12 residues. Germline V CDR1 and CDR2: KGHSH, LQKENI. Trimming removed 2 bases from V and 5 bases from J, with 7 bases in between. This CDR3 is CASSPSGDEQYF. The CDR3 DNA reads as TGTGCCAGCTCACCATCGGGTGACGAGCAGTACTTC.

The V call is TRBV5-1, the J call TRBJ2-2, with 9 positions matching TRBD2. Germline assignment: CDR1 SGHRS and CDR2 YFSETQ. The CDR3 has 16 residues. Trimming cost V 3 bases and J 3 bases; bases outside gene matches: 6. For the CDR3, the DNA is TGCGCCAGCAGCTGGCCAGCGGGGGGATACACCGGGGAGCTGTTTTTT. It yields the protein CASSWPAGGYTGELFF.

This chain uses TRBV19 with TRBJ1-1, with TRBD1 as a possible D gene (5 bases). The CDR3 contains 14 residues. The germline V gene has CDR1 LNHDA and CDR2 SQIVND (reference sequence). V gave up 4 bases and J gave up 1 base, with 10 bases separating them. The CDR3: CASSTPGQNTEAFF. The CDR3 DNA sequence: TGTGCCAGTAGTACCCCCGGACAGAACACTGAAGCTTTCTTT.

The chain recombines TRBV27 with TRBJ2-7; D is undetermined. In germline, CDR1 is MNHEY, CDR2 SMNVEV (reference sequence). With 6 bases removed from V and 6 bases from J, the gap between germline ends came to 15 bases. CDR3 length: 13 residues. CDR3 nucleotide sequence: TGTGCCAGCAGGTCTTACCTATCGGGCGAGCAGTACTTC. Translation: CASRSYLSGEQYF.

The chain combines TRBV5-8 with TRBJ1-1; no clear D gene. Germline CDR1 reads SGHTS; CDR2 reads YDEGEE. This CDR3 comprises 13 residues. V lost 0 bases and J 12 bases, leaving 15 bases between the germline ends. CDR3 nucleotides: TGTGCCAGCAGCTTGGAGGTTGCGTGGAGGACTTTCTTT. Translation: CASSLEVAWRTFF.

This chain connects TRBV9 to TRBJ1-4, with a tentative D call TRBD1 (5 bases). The CDR3 runs to 13 residues. CDR1 is SGDLS, CDR2 YYNGEE, per germline. V was trimmed by 3 bases and J by 6 bases, leaving 9 bases between them. For the CDR3, the DNA is TGTGCCAGCAGCGCTACGGGGGATGAAAAACTGTTTTTT. Translated: CASSATGDEKLFF.

A word on this clone: An end of the junction differs from the germline gene, which may be a read error. The V gene is TRBV7-9, the J gene TRBJ2-1; 8 positions match TRBD1. This CDR3 contains 14 residues. CDR1 and CDR2 from the germline V gene are SEHNR and FQNEAQ (reference sequence). The CDR3 DNA reads TGTTCCAGCAGTTATGGGACAGGAGACAATGAGCAGTTCTTC. Amino acids: CSSSYGTGDNEQFF.

The chain is built from TRBV28 and TRBJ1-4; the match to TRBD1 covers 9 bases. CDR3 length equals 16 residues. The germline V gene has CDR1 MDHEN and CDR2 SYDVKM. After removal of 2 bases from V and 6 bases from J, the junction contained 7 bases not matched to a gene. CDR3 nucleotides: TGTGCCAGCAGTTTAACCCCCGGGACAGGGTATGAAAAACTGTTTTTT. Protein sequence: CASSLTPGTGYEKLFF.

The V call is TRBV9, the J call TRBJ1-4, with D tentatively TRBD1 (5 bases). The germline V gene encodes CDR1 SGDLS and CDR2 YYNGEE. Trimming took off 2 bases at V and 2 bases at J, with 13 bases between the two ends. CDR3 length: 16 amino acids. CDR3 sequence: CASSVGYGATNEKLFF. In DNA form, the CDR3 reads TGTGCCAGCAGCGTGGGGTATGGGGCGACTAATGAAAAACTGTTTTTT. The variable domain in full, completed from reference TRBV9 and TRBJ1-4, reads DSGVTQTPKHLITATGQRVTLRCSPRSGDLSVYWYQQSLDQGLQFLIQYYNGEERAKGNILERFSAQQFPDLHSELNLSSLELGDSALYFCASSVGYGATNEKLFFGSGTQLSVL.

V is TRBV10-3 and J is TRBJ2-6; tentatively, D is TRBD2 (6 bases). CDR3 length: 14 amino acids. Germline assignment: CDR1 ENHRY and CDR2 SYGVKD. V was clipped by 4 bases and J by 3 bases, with 7 bases between them. CDR3 sequence (DNA): TGTGCCATCAGTGGGCGGGGTGGGGCCAACGTCCTGACTTTC. It specifies CAISGRGGANVLTF.

This chain connects TRBV28 to TRBJ2-1; 12 bases line up with TRBD2. V gave up 4 bases and J gave up 6 bases; unmatched junction bases: 4. There are 15 residues in the CDR3. Germline values: CDR1 MDHEN, CDR2 SYDVKM. The CDR3 sequence: CASSSSGRASNEQFF. For the CDR3, the DNA is TGTGCCAGCAGTTCTAGCGGGAGGGCCAGCAATGAGCAGTTCTTC.

The chain has TRBV28 and TRBJ1-2; D uncertain. Germline CDR1 is MDHEN and CDR2 is SYDVKM. V lost 7 bases, J lost 3 bases, and 9 bases lay in between. The length of the CDR3 is 12 residues. The CDR3 loop reads CASISGDYGYTF. Here the CDR3 DNA reads TGTGCCAGCATCTCGGGTGACTATGGCTACACCTTC.

V is TRBV9 and J is TRBJ2-1; no definite D call. The V gene's germline CDR1 is SGDLS and CDR2 YYNGEE. V lost 0 bases, J lost 3 bases, and 7 bases lay in between. CDR3 size: 14 residues. The CDR3 spells CASSVGRNYNEQFF. CDR3 nucleotide sequence: TGTGCCAGCAGCGTAGGGCGGAACTACAATGAGCAGTTCTTC.

The gene calls are TRBV6-5 and TRBJ1-2, with a weak D call TRBD1 (5 bases). V lost 5 bases to trimming and J lost 8 bases, with 21 bases between them. The CDR3 runs to 15 residues. CDR1 and CDR2 from the germline V gene are MNHEY and SVGAGI. The chain's CDR3 is CASSKTRQGPRGYTF. DNA of the CDR3: TGTGCCAGCAGTAAGACCCGCCAGGGCCCTCGGGGCTACACCTTC.

As for this clone: The sample holds other DNA sequences that translate to the same CDR3. This chain uses TRBV28 with TRBJ2-7, with TRBD2 matching over 12 bases. The CDR3 contains 15 residues. V lost 5 bases, J lost 4 bases, and 6 bases stayed unmatched. Germline values: CDR1 MDHEN, CDR2 SYDVKM. CDR3 region: CASSLGTSGSYEQYF. CDR3 DNA sequence: TGTGCCAGCAGTCTAGGGACTAGCGGGTCGTACGAGCAGTACTTC.

This clone was found once. This chain joins TRBV18 and TRBJ2-5; D is undetermined. The CDR3 is made up of 12 amino acids. From germline, CDR1 is KGHSH and CDR2 LQKENI. The V end lost 2 bases, the J end lost 5 bases, and 6 bases lay between the germline ends. CDR3 residues: CASSPNGETQYF. The CDR3, as DNA: TGTGCCAGCTCACCAAATGGCGAGACCCAGTACTTC.

The V gene is TRBV7-3, the J gene TRBJ2-3; 7 bases align to TRBD2. The CDR3 length is 14 residues. Germline CDR1 SGHTA, CDR2 FQGTGA. V lost 5 bases to trimming and J lost 0 bases; unmatched junction nucleotides: 2. CDR3 protein: CASSLGRSTDTQYF. CDR3 DNA: TGTGCCAGCAGCCTCGGGAGGAGCACAGATACGCAGTATTTT.

This clone appeared once. The CDR3 DNA sequence: TGTGCCAGCAGCCAAGATTTGGTTACAGCCGCACCCGGCGGGGAGCTGTTTTTT. Translating gives CASSQDLVTAAPGGELFF. The genes are TRBV14 and TRBJ2-2; D remains ambiguous. Germline CDR1 SGHDN, CDR2 FVKESK. This CDR3 has 18 amino acids. V was pared by 0 bases and J by 7 bases, with 21 bases between.

The chain uses TRBV9 and TRBJ1-1; D may be TRBD1 (5 bases). The CDR3 extends over 14 amino acids. The V end lost 4 bases, the J end lost 4 bases, and 14 bases lay between the germline ends. Germline-derived CDR1 and CDR2 are SGDLS and YYNGEE. The CDR3: CASSPMVGGTEAFF. As DNA, the CDR3 is TGTGCCAGCAGCCCGATGGTGGGGGGCACTGAAGCTTTCTTT.

The chain uses TRBV18 and TRBJ2-5, with D possibly TRBD2 on 5 matching bases. Germline V gives CDR1 KGHSH, CDR2 LQKENI. This CDR3 is built from 14 residues. Trimming removed 5 bases at V and 5 bases at J, with 15 bases between. The CDR3 here is CASSGGPLGETQYF. CDR3 DNA: TGTGCCAGCTCAGGAGGCCCATTGGGGGAGACCCAGTACTTC.

Here the CDR3 reads CASSVGGTEAFF. Written as DNA, the CDR3 is TGTGCCAGCAGCGTCGGGGGAACTGAAGCTTTCTTT. The chain has TRBV9 and TRBJ1-1; maybe TRBD1 (5 bases). Trimming left V 2 bases short and J 5 bases short, with 7 bases between. Germline CDR1 is SGDLS and CDR2 is YYNGEE. CDR3 length: 12 amino acids.

The J gene is TRBJ1-1, the V gene TRBV12-5; possible D gene TRBD1, 6 bases. This CDR3 spans 12 amino acids. V shed 6 bases and J shed 8 bases, with 13 bases lying between them. In germline, CDR1 is LGHNT, CDR2 FRNRAP. CDR3 DNA sequence: TGTGCTAGTGGGGAACAGGGCGGGGAAGCTTTCTTT. As protein: CASGEQGGEAFF.

The CDR3 reads CASSQGVAGSYEQYF. CDR3 bases: TGCGCCAGCAGCCAAGGTGTAGCGGGGTCCTACGAGCAGTACTTC. The chain couples TRBV4-3 to TRBJ2-7, with TRBD2 identical over 8 bases. Germline V gives CDR1 LGHNA, CDR2 YSLEER. Trimming cost V 1 base and J 1 base; bases outside gene matches: 3. The CDR3 extends over 15 amino acids.

The chain joins TRBV5-4 to TRBJ2-5; TRBD2 matches 10 bases. V was clipped by 4 bases and J by 5 bases; unmatched bases: 5. CDR3 length: 14 residues. Germline V lookup: CDR1 SGHNT, CDR2 YYREEE (reference sequence). The CDR3 loop is CASSVPTSGETQYF. In nucleotides, the CDR3 is TGTGCCAGCAGCGTGCCGACTAGCGGGGAGACCCAGTACTTC.

V usage is TRBV14 and J usage is TRBJ1-1; no firm D call. Germline V gives CDR1 SGHDN, CDR2 FVKESK. The V end was cut by 3 bases, the J end by 1 base, with 6 bases between. The CDR3 covers 13 residues. CDR3 loop: CASSHFGNTEAFF. CDR3 in DNA: TGTGCCAGCAGCCATTTCGGGAACACTGAAGCTTTCTTT.

The chain is built from TRBV30 and TRBJ2-1, with 8 bases aligning to TRBD1. Unmatched junction bases numbered 6, after V lost 5 bases and J lost 12 bases. Germline CDR1 and CDR2: GTSNPN and SVGIG (reference sequence). The CDR3 runs to 11 residues. CDR3 in amino acids: CAWGSGTGQFF. CDR3 in DNA: TGTGCCTGGGGGTCCGGGACAGGGCAGTTCTTC. The variable domain in full, completed from reference TRBV30 and TRBJ2-1, reads SQTIHQWPATLVQPVGSPLSLECTVEGTSNPNLYWYRQAAGRGLQLLFYSVGIGQISSEVPQNLSASRPQDRQFILSSKKLLLSDSGFYLCAWGSGTGQFFGPGTRLTVL.

The chain recombines TRBV6-5 with TRBJ1-2; D is possibly TRBD1 (6 bases). Germline-derived CDR1 and CDR2 are MNHEY and SVGAGI. The CDR3 is 11 amino acids. With 6 bases removed from V and 5 bases from J, the gap between germline ends came to 7 bases. CDR3 sequence reads: CASRTGYGYTF. Here the CDR3 DNA reads TGTGCCAGCAGAACAGGGTATGGCTACACCTTC.

The CDR3 nucleotides read TGTGCCAGCAGCCCCGAGAGGGTACACTCTGGAAACACCATATATTTT. This sequence encodes CASSPERVHSGNTIYF. This chain links TRBV6-6 with TRBJ1-3; no firm D call. V lost 6 bases to trimming and J lost 0 bases, with 15 bases between them. CDR3 length: 16 amino acids. Looked up from germline, CDR1 is MNHNY and CDR2 is SVGAGI (reference sequence).

V gene TRBV29-1 combines with J gene TRBJ1-2, with D tentatively TRBD1 (6 bases). Germline loops: CDR1 SQVTM, CDR2 ANQGSEA. CDR3 length: 15 residues. V lost 1 base, J lost 5 bases, and 17 bases lay in between. The CDR3 is CSVEVWDTDRYGYTF. The CDR3 region has the DNA TGCAGCGTTGAAGTTTGGGACACCGATCGGTATGGCTACACCTTC.

This sequence joins TRBV5-6 and TRBJ2-2, with 10 positions matching TRBD2. Germline assignment: CDR1 SGHDT and CDR2 YYEEEE. V shed 4 bases, J shed 4 bases, and the junction held 13 bases outside the gene matches. CDR3 length: 18 residues. This CDR3 is CASSGFGTSGMVTGELFF. CDR3 DNA: TGTGCCAGCAGCGGGTTTGGAACTAGCGGGATGGTCACCGGGGAGCTGTTTTTT. Complete variable domain (other parts from reference TRBV5-6 and TRBJ2-2): DAGVTQSPTHLIKTRGQQVTLRCSPKSGHDTVSWYQQALGQGPQFIFQYYEEEERQRGNFPDRFSGHQFPNYSSELNVNALLLGDSALYLCASSGFGTSGMVTGELFFGEGSRLTVL.